Listed below are T cell receptor beta chains from one sample, sequenced in a study of T cells in Graves' hyperthyroidism and ophthalmopathy. TCRdb re-called the multiplex PCR reads through MiXCR, storing one row per CDR3 protein. The data contain around 380,000 distinct CDR3 sequences, approximately 12% of them singletons. Specimen: blood. The source of these receptors is a man between 25 and 39 years old with Graves' hyperthyroidism that later progressed to Graves' ophthalmopathy. Both conserved end residues are part of each CDR3.

v_call	j_call	cdr3_aa
TRBV7-2	TRBJ1-3	CASSSVGSGNTIYF
TRBV20-1	TRBJ1-3	CSARGPMATGNTIYF
TRBV5-1	TRBJ2-2	CASSLDLGRGGELFF
TRBV5-5	TRBJ1-5	CASSLEGAANQPQHF
TRBV12-5	TRBJ1-1	CANLGVANTEAFF
TRBV5-1	TRBJ1-5	CASSPGTGFAGEPQHF
TRBV4-1	TRBJ2-1	CASSQTVGYNEQFF
TRBV11-3	TRBJ2-3	CASSLLDHRFLSDTQYF
TRBV6-1	TRBJ1-6	CASSRSSYNSPLHF
TRBV7-8	TRBJ1-1	CASMGGALNTEAFF
TRBV20-1	TRBJ2-5	CSASSRRGGRETQYF
TRBV7-7	TRBJ2-3	CASSSFDRDGTQYF
TRBV12-3/TRBV12-4	TRBJ2-3	CASSGGGGGYTDTQYF
TRBV12-3/TRBV12-4	TRBJ2-4	CASSLRTGGENIQYF
TRBV14	TRBJ1-6	CASSQTVFNSPLHF
TRBV28	TRBJ1-6	CASSPLDRRRSPLHF
TRBV28	TRBJ2-2	CASSTRLAGRKSNTGELFF
TRBV27	TRBJ2-3	CASSSLLAAITDTQYF
TRBV30	TRBJ2-5	CAWRNHRDEETQYF
TRBV12-3/TRBV12-4	TRBJ2-1	CASSLLAGGSDEQFF
TRBV3-1	TRBJ2-7	CASSPGTSTYEQYF
TRBV6-1	TRBJ2-7	CASSPGTGKYEQYF
TRBV6-5	TRBJ1-3	CASSSGGFSGNTIYF
TRBV27	TRBJ1-5	CASSVRGGDQPQHF
TRBV20-1	TRBJ2-7	CSAKRTVYEQYF
TRBV20-1	TRBJ1-2	CSASGTAYGYTF
TRBV7-8	TRBJ2-1	CASSLSGGLGEQFF
TRBV5-1	TRBJ2-5	CASNDDTKKETQYF
TRBV6-1	TRBJ2-2	CASSPSGREELFF
TRBV7-9	TRBJ2-5	CASSLDGLQETQYF
TRBV6-1	TRBJ2-3	CASSGLAGGPDTQYF
TRBV7-9	TRBJ1-1	CASSSTGGYTEAFF
TRBV11-2	TRBJ2-1	CASSSGIRGGDYNEQFF